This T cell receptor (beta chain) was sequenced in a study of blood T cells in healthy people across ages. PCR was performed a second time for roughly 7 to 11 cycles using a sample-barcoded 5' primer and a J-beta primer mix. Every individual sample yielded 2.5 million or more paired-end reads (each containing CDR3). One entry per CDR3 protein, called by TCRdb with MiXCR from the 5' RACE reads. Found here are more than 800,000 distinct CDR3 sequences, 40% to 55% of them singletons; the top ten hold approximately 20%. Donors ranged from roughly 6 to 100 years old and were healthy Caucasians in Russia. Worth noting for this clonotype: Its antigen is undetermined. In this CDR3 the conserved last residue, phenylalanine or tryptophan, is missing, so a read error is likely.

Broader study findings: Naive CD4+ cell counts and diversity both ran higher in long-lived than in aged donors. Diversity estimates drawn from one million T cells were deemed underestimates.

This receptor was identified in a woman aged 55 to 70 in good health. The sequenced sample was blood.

CDR3 region: CATTPGDQPQHY. CDR3 DNA sequence: TGTGCCACTACCCCGGGAGATCAGCCCCAGCATTAT. The chain links TRBV10-3 to TRBJ1-5, with D unresolved. Germline lookup yields CDR1 ENHRY and CDR2 SYGVKD. The CDR3 is 12 amino acids. V was pared by 10 bases and J by 5 bases, with 12 bases between.